This is a list of T cell receptor beta chains from one sample in a study of T cell changes during pregnancy in multiple sclerosis. Sequencing was performed with immunoSEQ multiplex PCR; in TCRdb, only in-frame clones are kept and a portion is missing. The sample consists of about 84,000 clones, 94% of them appearing once. The sequencing here drew on peripheral blood, taken in the second trimester of pregnancy. These TCRs come from a female donor in good health, enrolled as a control in a pregnancy study. Each CDR3 is given with its conserved first and last residue. D genes are given only for firm matches. Part of the rows lack a size; the others show once, few, many or a class for expanded clones.

cdr3_aa cdr3_nt j_call clone_size d_call v_call
CASSLFRATDTQYF TGTGCCAGCAGTTTATTCAGGGCCACAGATACGCAGTATTTT TRBJ2-3 . . TRBV27
CASSLGAVNTGELFF TGCGCCAGCAGCTTGGGGGCAGTTAACACCGGGGAGCTGTTTTTT TRBJ2-2 . . TRBV5-1
CASSQGAGDYEQYF TGCGCCAGCAGCCAAGGAGCGGGAGACTACGAGCAGTACTTC TRBJ2-7 . TRBD2 TRBV4-1
CASSGRSEQFF TGCGCCAGCAGTGGTAGGAGTGAGCAGTTCTTC TRBJ2-1 . . TRBV10-1
CASSLGLPGNYGYTF TGCGCCAGCAGCTTGGGATTACCAGGGAACTATGGCTACACCTTC TRBJ1-2 . . TRBV5-1
CASSLGASGNNEQFF TGTGCCAGCAGCTTAGGTGCTAGCGGGAACAATGAGCAGTTCTTC TRBJ2-1 . TRBD2 TRBV7-9
CASSRRTSGSTDTQYF TGTGCCAGCAGCCGAAGGACTAGCGGGAGTACAGATACGCAGTATTTT TRBJ2-3 . TRBD2 TRBV5-4
CASSLAYGVSYNEQFF TGTGCCAGCAGCTTAGCGTACGGGGTTTCCTACAATGAGCAGTTCTTC TRBJ2-1 . . TRBV7-2
CASSLAGRKTQYF TGTGCCAGCAGTCTAGCGGGACGCAAGACCCAGTACTTC TRBJ2-5 . TRBD2 TRBV28
CASSISWRGDDTQYF TGTGCCAGTAGTATATCGTGGAGGGGCGACGATACGCAGTATTTT TRBJ2-3 . . TRBV19
CASRIPKGQTGLECPRVNEKLFF TGTGCCAGCAGAATCCCGAAGGGTCAAACAGGGTTAGAATGTCCCCGGGTAAACGAAAAACTGTTTTTT TRBJ1-4 . . TRBV6-9
CASSRDRGKGETQYF TGTGCCAGCAGCCGAGACAGGGGGAAAGGGGAGACCCAGTACTTC TRBJ2-5 . TRBD1 TRBV5-6
CASSYRAGTTYNEQFF TGTGCCAGCAGTTACCGAGCAGGGACAACCTACAATGAGCAGTTCTTC TRBJ2-1 . . TRBV6-6
CASSFRSGTEAFF TGTGCCAGCAGCTTTAGGTCGGGCACTGAAGCTTTCTTT TRBJ1-1 . . TRBV11-3
CASSARRVSNQPQHF TGTGCCAGCAGTGCCCGACGGGTTAGCAATCAGCCCCAGCATTTT TRBJ1-5 . . TRBV28
CASSEIQGQDNSPLHF TGTGCCAGCAGTGAAATCCAGGGACAGGATAATTCACCCCTCCACTTT TRBJ1-6 . TRBD1 TRBV25-1
CASSYSGELNEQFF TGTGCCAGCAGTTACTCGGGCGAGCTCAATGAGCAGTTCTTC TRBJ2-1 . . TRBV6-5
CASSLADSRRETQYF TGTGCCAGCAGCTTAGCGGACTCCCGTCGGGAGACCCAGTACTTC TRBJ2-5 . . TRBV7-6
CAIRGEGDTGELFF TGTGCCATCAGGGGCGAGGGGGACACCGGGGAGCTGTTTTTT TRBJ2-2 . . TRBV10-3
CASSLGTAGTEAFF TGTGCCAGCAGTCTCGGGACAGCTGGCACTGAAGCTTTCTTT TRBJ1-1 . TRBD1 TRBV6-1
CASSPSGTGGNQPQHF TGTGCCAGCAGTCCTTCCGGGACAGGGGGCAATCAGCCCCAGCATTTT TRBJ1-5 once TRBD1 TRBV28
CWGHTTNEKLFF TGTTGGGGACATACGACTAATGAAAAACTGTTTTTT TRBJ1-4 few . TRBV30
CASSLGLAGESEQYF TGTGCCAGCAGCTTAGGACTAGCGGGAGAAAGTGAGCAGTACTTC TRBJ2-7 . TRBD2 TRBV13
CASSEGTRIYNEQFF TGTGCCAGCAGTGAGGGCACTCGGATCTACAATGAGCAGTTCTTC TRBJ2-1 . . TRBV25-1
CASSSTGSGTEAFF TGTGCCAGCAGCTCGACAGGGTCGGGCACTGAAGCTTTCTTT TRBJ1-1 . TRBD1 TRBV7-6
CASSDVGVDYEQYF TGTGCCAGCAGTGATGTGGGAGTGGACTACGAGCAGTACTTC TRBJ2-7 . . TRBV2
CASSLVAGVGANVLTF TGTGCCAGTAGCCTCGTGGCGGGAGTCGGGGCCAACGTCCTGACTTTC TRBJ2-6 once TRBD2 TRBV19
CATSPGLAGGVGTQYF TGTGCCACCAGTCCTGGACTAGCGGGAGGAGTGGGGACCCAGTACTTC TRBJ2-5 . TRBD2 TRBV15
CASSQEWTSWGNQPQHF TGCGCCAGCAGCCAAGAATGGACATCTTGGGGCAATCAGCCCCAGCATTTT TRBJ1-5 . . TRBV4-1
CASSTDRATGELFF TGTGCCAGTAGTACCGACAGGGCCACCGGGGAGCTGTTTTTT TRBJ2-2 . TRBD1 TRBV19
CASRDPSGSGEYEQFF TGTGCCAGCAGAGACCCTAGCGGGAGTGGGGAGTATGAGCAGTTCTTC TRBJ2-1 . TRBD2 TRBV6-6
CASSSRTGYGEKLFF TGTGCCAGTAGTTCCCGGACAGGGTACGGTGAAAAACTGTTTTTT TRBJ1-4 . TRBD1 TRBV19
CASTISTGEAFF TGTGCCAGCACCATATCGACGGGTGAAGCTTTCTTT TRBJ1-1 . . TRBV28
CASSMGRQSSTDTQYF TGTGCCAGTAGTATGGGTCGACAGTCTAGCACAGATACGCAGTATTTT TRBJ2-3 . . TRBV19
CASSLFQGGQETQYF TGTGCCAGCAGCTTGTTTCAGGGGGGCCAAGAGACCCAGTACTTC TRBJ2-5 . . TRBV11-2
CASSQVVWTSTDTQYF TGCGCCAGCAGCCAAGTCGTCTGGACTAGCACAGATACGCAGTATTTT TRBJ2-3 once . TRBV4-1
CASAAGLAVTDTQYF TGTGCCAGCGCTGCGGGGCTAGCGGTCACAGATACGCAGTATTTT TRBJ2-3 . TRBD2 TRBV7-9
CASSLVGGEQYF TGTGCCAGCAGCCTGGTCGGTGGCGAGCAGTACTTC TRBJ2-7 . . TRBV5-5
CASSRSGGYQETQYF TGTGCCAGCAGTCGTAGCGGGGGGTACCAAGAGACCCAGTACTTC TRBJ2-5 . TRBD2 TRBV6-5
CASRQGSISEQYF TGTGCCAGCAGGCAGGGTTCGATTAGCGAGCAGTACTTC TRBJ2-7 once . TRBV27
CASTSGAYNEQFF TGTGCCAGCACGAGCGGGGCCTACAATGAGCAGTTCTTC TRBJ2-1 . TRBD2 TRBV27
CASSSWGLAGNTDTQYF TGTGCCAGCAGTTCTTGGGGACTAGCGGGAAACACAGATACGCAGTATTTT TRBJ2-3 . TRBD2 TRBV28